One sample yielded the 26 T cell receptor beta chains listed below, sequenced in a study of radiation and T cells in renal cell carcinoma. The table came from immunoSEQ multiplex PCR; TCRdb's copy has only in-frame clones and leaves some out. The repertoire consists of 120,000 or so clones, with around 85% occurring once and the leading ten covering 5.8%. This sample's time point: blood 2 weeks post-SBRT. Stated treatment: 15 Gy SBRT to primary tumor, nephrectomy 4 weeks later. Here the sequenced sample was blood, taken from a patient whose treatment included radiotherapy and nephrectomy. These receptors were obtained from a man over 45 with renal cell carcinoma.

The chain joins TRBV7-9 to TRBJ2-1; D perhaps matches TRBD1 (6 bases). The CDR3 sequence is 16 residues long. The V gene lost 5 bases and the J gene lost 5 bases, with 19 bases spanning the gap. The germline CDR1 and CDR2 sequences are SEHNR and FQNEAQ (reference sequence). Here the CDR3 DNA reads TGTGCCAGCAGCCGATATCCCAGGGGAAGAGACAATGAGCAGTTCTTC. Protein product: CASSRYPRGRDNEQFF.

This rearrangement joins TRBV19 to TRBJ2-1; 9 bases match TRBD2. The CDR3 spans 15 residues. Germline V lookup: CDR1 LNHDA, CDR2 SQIVND (reference sequence). J lost 2 bases, V lost 3 bases, and 2 bases had no gene match. CDR3 residues: CASSISGSPYNEQFF. CDR3 nucleotides: TGTGCCAGTAGTATTAGCGGGAGCCCCTACAATGAGCAGTTCTTC.

The V and J genes are TRBV4-2 and TRBJ1-2; 7 nucleotides line up with TRBD1. Germline values: CDR1 LGHNA, CDR2 YNFKEQ. The CDR3 runs 15 residues. The V and J ends lost 0 bases and 6 bases, in that order; junction bases with no gene match: 7. The CDR3 is CASSQEQGEKDGYTF. CDR3 bases: TGTGCCAGCAGCCAAGAGCAGGGGGAGAAGGATGGCTACACCTTC.

This chain uses TRBV7-9 with TRBJ2-3, with no clear D. The germline CDR1 and CDR2 sequences are SEHNR and FQNEAQ (reference sequence). CDR3 length: 15 residues. V was cut by 5 bases and J by 1 base, with 13 bases left in between. CDR3 loop: CASSPDWVGTDTQYF. The CDR3 DNA reads as TGTGCCAGCAGCCCGGATTGGGTGGGCACAGATACGCAGTATTTT.

The V gene is TRBV7-2, the J gene TRBJ2-2; D may be TRBD2 (7 bases). Germline assignment: CDR1 SGHTA and CDR2 FQGNSA. This CDR3 has 17 amino acids. V gave up 1 base and J gave up 2 bases, with 14 bases separating them. The CDR3 DNA is TGTGCCAGCAGCTTAGTTGGCGGGGGCTCTAACACCGGGGAGCTGTTTTTT. It codes for CASSLVGGGSNTGELFF. Looking up the rest from reference TRBV7-2 and TRBJ2-2 gives the full variable domain: GAGVSQSPSNKVTEKGKDVELRCDPISGHTALYWYRQSLGQGLEFLIYFQGNSAPDKSGLPSDRFSAERTGGSVSTLTIQRTQQEDSAVYLCASSLVGGGSNTGELFFGEGSRLTVL.

V gene TRBV7-2 combines with J gene TRBJ2-1; the D gene is possibly TRBD2 (6 bases). This CDR3 is built from 16 residues. The V and J ends lost 4 bases and 9 bases respectively, with 22 bases between them. Germline V gene sequence: CDR1 SGHTA, CDR2 FQGNSA. CDR3 coding DNA: TGTGCCAGCAGCTGGAGTGGCGGGGCCACCTCAGGTGAGCAGTTCTTC. This translates into CASSWSGGATSGEQFF.

The V call is TRBV2, the J call TRBJ2-5; D gene ambiguous. Trimming took off 3 bases at V and 2 bases at J, with 7 bases between the two ends. Germline values: CDR1 SNHLY, CDR2 FYNNEI. The CDR3 runs 13 residues. CDR3 sequence (DNA): TGTGCCAGCAGTGATGGGGTTCAAGAGACCCAGTACTTC. It specifies CASSDGVQETQYF.

The chain uses TRBV2 and TRBJ2-7, with TRBD2 as a possible D gene (7 bases). The V gene lost 8 bases and the J gene lost 0 bases, with 17 bases spanning the gap. Germline CDR1 reads SNHLY; CDR2 reads FYNNEI. This CDR3 contains 15 residues. CDR3 DNA sequence: TGTGCCAGCGCGGGTCTGGGGGGGCCCTCCTACGAGCAGTACTTC. This translates into CASAGLGGPSYEQYF.

V gene TRBV30 combines with J gene TRBJ2-1; possible D gene TRBD2, 6 bases. The length of the CDR3 is 12 residues. V was pared by 5 bases and J by 6 bases, with 11 bases between. From germline, CDR1 is GTSNPN and CDR2 SVGIG (reference sequence). CDR3 nucleotide sequence: TGTGCCTGGGGGGACTCTACCAATGAGCAGTTCTTC. It encodes CAWGDSTNEQFF.

The rearrangement uses TRBV7-8 and TRBJ2-1; 7 positions match TRBD1. V shed 5 bases, J shed 4 bases, and the junction held 8 bases outside the gene matches. Germline V gives CDR1 SGHVS, CDR2 FQNEAQ. The CDR3 consists of 15 residues. This CDR3 reads CASSPGTAQYNEQFF. The CDR3 nucleotides read TGTGCCAGCAGCCCCGGGACAGCCCAATACAATGAGCAGTTCTTC.

The chain joins TRBV9 to TRBJ1-1, with D perhaps TRBD1 (6 bases). This CDR3 is built from 15 residues. V was clipped by 2 bases and J by 0 bases, with 11 bases between them. CDR1 and CDR2 from the germline V gene are SGDLS and YYNGEE. DNA for the CDR3: TGTGCCAGCAGCGTGTATGGGGACATGAACACTGAAGCTTTCTTT. Translation: CASSVYGDMNTEAFF.

This rearrangement joins TRBV6-5 to TRBJ2-6; no reliable D call. The CDR3 is 15 residues long. V dropped 7 bases and J dropped 0 bases, with 10 bases sitting between them. CDR1 is MNHEY and CDR2 is SVGAGI in the germline V gene. The DNA for the CDR3 is TGTGCCAGCATTGGCTTGAGCTCTGGGGCCAACGTCCTGACTTTC. It encodes CASIGLSSGANVLTF.

The rearrangement uses TRBV9 and TRBJ1-3; a weak D match, TRBD1 (6 bases). CDR1 is SGDLS and CDR2 is YYNGEE in the germline V gene. Trimming took off 4 bases at V and 2 bases at J, with 13 bases between the two ends. CDR3 length equals 15 residues. CDR3 sequence (DNA): TGTGCCAGCAGCCCCACCGGGGACACTGGAAACACCATATATTTT. Its protein product is CASSPTGDTGNTIYF.

To note about this clone: This specimen includes other DNA sequences encoding the same CDR3. This chain uses TRBV5-1 with TRBJ1-5; D gene unclear. Trimming pared 3 bases from V and 4 bases from J, leaving 14 bases between. This CDR3 is built from 15 residues. CDR1 is SGHRS, CDR2 YFSETQ, per germline. In DNA form, the CDR3 reads TGCGCCAGCAGCTCAGGACCGTCATCAAATCAGCCCCAGCATTTT. Its protein product is CASSSGPSSNQPQHF.

The CDR3 bases are TGTGCCAGCTCACTGAGCAGAACATCCACAGATACGCAGTATTTT. Its translation is CASSLSRTSTDTQYF. The chain employs TRBV18 and TRBJ2-3; D is unresolved. CDR1 and CDR2 from the germline V gene are KGHSH and LQKENI. V dropped 4 bases and J dropped 2 bases, with 13 bases sitting between them. The CDR3 runs to 15 residues.

V is TRBV5-5 and J is TRBJ1-1; weak D call: TRBD1 (6 bases). This CDR3 has 14 amino acids. The germline gives CDR1 SGHKS, CDR2 YYEKEE (reference sequence). V lost 2 bases to trimming and J lost 7 bases, with 15 bases between them. The CDR3 here is CASSLGDGTFEAFF. The CDR3 region has the DNA TGTGCCAGCAGCTTAGGGGACGGGACATTTGAAGCTTTCTTT.

The rearrangement joins TRBV25-1 to TRBJ2-7, with 7 bases matching TRBD1. CDR1 is MGHDK and CDR2 is SYGVNS in the germline V gene. The CDR3 contains 13 residues. Trimming at V came to 6 bases and at J to 3 bases, leaving 5 bases not matched to a gene. In DNA form, the CDR3 reads TGTGCCAGCAGGCCGGGACAGAGCTACGAGCAGTACTTC. It translates to CASRPGQSYEQYF.

CDR3 in amino acids: CASSSRGLTTEAFF. DNA of the CDR3: TGTGCCAGCAGCTCCAGGGGGCTGACCACTGAAGCTTTCTTT. This chain links TRBV28 with TRBJ1-1; 8 bases agree with TRBD1. This CDR3 is 14 amino acids long. Germline CDR1 reads MDHEN; CDR2 reads SYDVKM. The V segment lost 6 bases and the J segment 4 bases; nucleotides outside the gene matches: 7.

The DNA for the CDR3 is TGTGCCAGCAGTGATCGAACTGGGGCCAACGTCCTGACTTTC. Amino acids: CASSDRTGANVLTF. The chain couples TRBV2 to TRBJ2-6; D gene uncertain. The V gene lost 3 bases and the J gene lost 2 bases, with 5 bases spanning the gap. Germline assignment: CDR1 SNHLY and CDR2 FYNNEI. The CDR3 runs 14 residues.

As to this clone: Mismatch with germline at one junction end may stem from a read error. This sequence joins TRBV5-4 and TRBJ1-2; D gene ambiguous. The CDR3 is 13 amino acids. Germline V CDR1 and CDR2: SGHNT, YYREEE (reference sequence). The CDR3 reads CASSLNSGDGYTF. The CDR3 bases are TGCGCCAGCAGCCTTAATAGTGGAGATGGCTACACCTTC.

The chain couples TRBV5-1 to TRBJ1-2, with D possibly TRBD1 on 5 matching bases. The CDR3 is made up of 14 amino acids. Looked up from germline, CDR1 is SGHRS and CDR2 is YFSETQ. Trimming stripped 7 bases from V and 8 bases from J, with 21 bases between. The CDR3 reads CASRTNFGGGGYTF. CDR3 nucleotides: TGCGCCAGCCGGACCAACTTTGGGGGAGGGGGCTACACCTTC.

The chain uses TRBV4-1 and TRBJ1-2; the D is unclear. Germline V gene data show CDR1 as MGHRA and CDR2 as YSYEKL. The germline V and J ends were trimmed by 2 bases and 8 bases, with 15 bases remaining between them. The CDR3 sequence is 14 residues long. The CDR3 loop reads CASSQSRHQRGYTF. The DNA of the CDR3 is TGCGCCAGCAGCCAAAGTCGCCACCAAAGGGGCTACACCTTC.

This chain connects TRBV29-1 to TRBJ1-2; the match to TRBD1 covers 7 bases. V was clipped by 6 bases and J by 4 bases; unmatched bases: 8. Germline assignment: CDR1 SQVTM and CDR2 ANQGSEA. This CDR3 is built from 13 residues. The chain's CDR3 is CSVGAGQSYGYTF. The CDR3 region has the DNA TGCAGCGTGGGGGCGGGACAGAGCTATGGCTACACCTTC.

The J gene is TRBJ2-7, the V gene TRBV4-1; 11 bases align to TRBD2. The germline V gene has CDR1 MGHRA and CDR2 YSYEKL. The CDR3 is 16 residues long. Trimming at V came to 0 bases and at J to 4 bases, leaving 5 bases not matched to a gene. This CDR3 reads CASSQETSGASYEQYF. Here the CDR3 DNA reads TGCGCCAGCAGCCAAGAGACTAGCGGGGCTTCATACGAGCAGTACTTC.

Here the CDR3 DNA reads TGTGCCAGCAGCAGGGACAAGGCTAGCACAGATACGCAGTATTTT. Its translation: CASSRDKASTDTQYF. The rearrangement links TRBV2 to TRBJ2-3; a possible D gene is TRBD1 (6 bases). Trimming stripped 6 bases from V and 0 bases from J, with 13 bases between. The CDR3 length is 15 residues. The germline V gene has CDR1 SNHLY and CDR2 FYNNEI.

V is TRBV28 and J is TRBJ1-5; D call uncertain. The CDR3 runs 15 residues. Germline CDR1 is MDHEN and CDR2 is SYDVKM. Trimming pared 3 bases from V and 0 bases from J, leaving 9 bases between. The CDR3 reads CASSLAAYSNQPQHF. CDR3 sequence (DNA): TGTGCCAGCAGTTTGGCCGCATATAGCAATCAGCCCCAGCATTTT.